The clone carrying this T cell receptor (beta chain) was counted only a few times. Its target is unknown. The sample originates from a study of T cell repertoires in cytomegalovirus infection. TCRdb redid the calling of the reads with MiXCR, one entry per CDR3 protein. The repertoire holds 450,000 to 600,000 distinct CDR3 sequences, 33% seen once, with 17% in the top ten. The origin of this receptor is a human donor in good health (CMV status not recorded). Some clones in this sample may be carry-over from other donors' samples. The source was cultured PBMCs, collected from culture after CMV antigen stimulation.

CDR3 sequence (DNA): TGTGCCAGCAGTCTCGGACAGGGAGGACTAGCCAAAAACATTCAGTACTTC. Translation: CASSLGQGGLAKNIQYF. This chain joins TRBV28 and TRBJ2-4; 8 nucleotides agree with TRBD1. Germline CDR1 MDHEN, CDR2 SYDVKM. After removal of 5 bases from V and 0 bases from J, the junction contained 9 bases not matched to a gene. This CDR3 is 17 amino acids long.